This T cell receptor beta chain emerged from a study of OX40 agonist ivuxolimab in advanced cancers. For this clone: The antigen is unknown.

TCRdb keeps only in-frame clones here, not all; method: immunoSEQ multiplex PCR. The repertoire consists of around 77,000 clones, with just over 90% occurring once and the leading ten covering around 5.1%. Study-wide results and caveats: Relative to CD4+, CD8+ T cells held more expanded clones on average.

V was clipped by 2 bases and J by 6 bases; unmatched bases: 4. CDR3 length equals 15 residues. Germline V gene sequence: CDR1 LNHNV, CDR2 YYDKDF (reference sequence). This chain connects TRBV15 to TRBJ1-5; 10 nucleotides line up with TRBD1. The specimen was CD4+ or CD8+ T cells sorted from blood, collected in a trial of the OX40 agonist ivuxolimab. The sequence was collected from an adult with an advanced solid tumor such as melanoma, head and neck, liver or kidney cancer. The CDR3 DNA reads as TGTGCCACCAGCAGACGGGACAGGGGCTTTCAGCCCCAGCATTTT. It specifies CATSRRDRGFQPQHF.